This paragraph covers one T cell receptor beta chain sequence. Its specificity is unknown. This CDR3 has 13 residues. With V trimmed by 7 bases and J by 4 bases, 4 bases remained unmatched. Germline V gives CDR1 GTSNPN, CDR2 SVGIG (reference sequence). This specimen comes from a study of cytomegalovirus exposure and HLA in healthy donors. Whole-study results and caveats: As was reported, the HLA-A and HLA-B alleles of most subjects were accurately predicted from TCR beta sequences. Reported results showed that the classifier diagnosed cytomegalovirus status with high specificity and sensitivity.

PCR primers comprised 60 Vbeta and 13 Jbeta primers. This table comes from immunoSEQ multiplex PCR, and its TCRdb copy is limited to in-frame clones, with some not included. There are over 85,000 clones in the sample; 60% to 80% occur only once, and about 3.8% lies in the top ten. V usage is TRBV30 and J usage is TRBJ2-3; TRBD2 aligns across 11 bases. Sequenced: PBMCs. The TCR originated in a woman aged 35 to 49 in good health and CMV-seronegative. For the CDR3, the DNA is TGTGCCTTTAGCGGGGGGGCCGCAGATACGCAGTATTTT. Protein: CAFSGGAADTQYF.